This T cell receptor beta chain is from a study of blood T cells in healthy people across ages. The CDR3 runs to 11 residues. Germline lookup yields CDR1 MGHDK and CDR2 SYGVNS. This clonotype was detected ten times or more. Sample-barcoded 5' priming and a J-beta primer mix drove a second PCR of about 6 to 12 cycles. A single record per CDR3 protein comes from TCRdb applying MiXCR to the 5' RACE reads. Found here are over a million distinct CDR3 sequences, under 30% of them singletons; the top ten hold around 0.7%. These same records also appear under a second study, on T cells of mothers and their children.

The sample taken for sequencing was blood. The sequence was obtained from a girl aged 2-10 years in good health. The V call is TRBV25-1, the J call TRBJ2-5, with unresolved D. The end of the DNA is better explained by TRBJ2-7, so the J call may be wrong. In DNA, the CDR3 is TGTGCCAGCAGTGGCTACTACGAGCAGTACTTC. The encoded protein is CASSGYYEQYF.